These 26 T cell receptor beta chains originate from one sample sequenced in a study of T cell changes during pregnancy in multiple sclerosis. TCRdb's copy holds only in-frame clones and misses some; the assay was immunoSEQ multiplex PCR. The sample has 40,000 to 45,000 clones, approximately 91% seen once. Specimen: CD4+ T cells from peripheral blood mononuclear cells, collected before pregnancy. Receptor source: a female donor with multiple sclerosis, enrolled in a pregnancy study.

The chain uses TRBV5-6 and TRBJ2-1; the match to TRBD1 covers 8 bases. Trimming at V came to 10 bases and at J to 8 bases, leaving 14 bases not matched to a gene. The CDR3 contains 14 residues. Germline CDR1 is SGHDT and CDR2 is YYEEEE. CDR3 amino acids: CACQRQGASDEQFF. The CDR3 nucleotides read TGTGCCTGTCAAAGGCAGGGGGCAAGCGATGAGCAGTTCTTC.

The chain couples TRBV9 to TRBJ2-1; a weak D match, TRBD2 (7 bases). Trimming removed 0 bases from V and 5 bases from J, with 15 bases in between. Germline-derived CDR1 and CDR2 are SGDLS and YYNGEE. This CDR3 is 16 amino acids long. CDR3 DNA: TGTGCCAGCAGCGTAGTTCTCCCGGGGGGCCACAATGAGCAGTTCTTC. It encodes CASSVVLPGGHNEQFF.

This chain joins TRBV11-3 and TRBJ2-2; 10 bases agree with TRBD2. The CDR3 spans 16 residues. The junction had 6 bases not matched to a gene; V was cut back by 6 bases and J by 2 bases. The germline gives CDR1 SGHNT, CDR2 YENEEA. CDR3 DNA: TGTGCCAGCAGGTCAGGACTAGCGGATAACACCGGGGAGCTGTTTTTT. Its translation is CASRSGLADNTGELFF.

In its sample, this clone was seen a few times. The chain joins TRBV6-1 to TRBJ1-2; D gene uncertain. The germline gives CDR1 MNHNS, CDR2 SASEGT. This CDR3 is built from 14 residues. V was cut by 5 bases and J by 0 bases, with 10 bases left in between. CDR3 sequence: CASSRGESNYGYTF. The CDR3, as DNA: TGTGCCAGCAGTCGAGGAGAATCTAACTATGGCTACACCTTC.

The J gene is TRBJ2-3, the V gene TRBV9; TRBD2 aligns across 9 bases. Trimming at V came to 1 base and at J to 4 bases, leaving 1 base not matched to a gene. This CDR3 comprises 14 residues. CDR1 is SGDLS and CDR2 is YYNGEE in the germline V gene. CDR3 in amino acids: CASSVRLAADTQYF. The DNA for the CDR3 is TGTGCCAGCAGCGTAAGACTAGCGGCAGATACGCAGTATTTT.

This clone was observed once. The chain employs TRBV7-2 and TRBJ1-2, with TRBD1 identical over 11 bases. V lost 1 base to trimming and J lost 4 bases; unmatched junction nucleotides: 5. This CDR3 is 16 amino acids long. The germline V gene encodes CDR1 SGHTA and CDR2 FQGNSA. The CDR3 is CASSLVGTGGRYGYTF. The CDR3 DNA sequence: TGTGCCAGCAGCTTAGTCGGGACAGGGGGACGCTATGGCTACACCTTC.

The rearrangement links TRBV27 to TRBJ1-1, with D possibly matching TRBD1 (5 bases). The CDR3 is 13 amino acids. Trimming took off 4 bases at V and 7 bases at J, with 13 bases between the two ends. The germline V gene encodes CDR1 MNHEY and CDR2 SMNVEV (reference sequence). The chain's CDR3 is CASSSNTGREAFF. As DNA, the CDR3 is TGTGCCAGCAGTTCGAACACAGGCCGTGAAGCTTTCTTT.

The chain is built from TRBV2 and TRBJ2-1; TRBD2 aligns across 7 bases. The CDR3 runs 15 residues. CDR1 and CDR2 (germline): SNHLY, FYNNEI. With V trimmed by 6 bases and J by 6 bases, 11 bases remained unmatched. The CDR3 protein is CASRGGVAKSNEQFF. The CDR3 DNA is TGTGCCAGCAGGGGGGGGGTCGCCAAGAGCAATGAGCAGTTCTTC. Together with reference TRBV2 and TRBJ2-1, the CDR3 gives the full variable domain: EPEVTQTPSHQVTQMGQEVILRCVPISNHLYFYWYRQILGQKVEFLVSFYNNEISEKSEIFDDQFSVERPDGSNFTLKIRSTKLEDSAMYFCASRGGVAKSNEQFFGPGTRLTVL.

In DNA, the CDR3 is TGTGCCAGCACCATAGACAGGGTGGAGACCCAGTACTTC. Encoded protein: CASTIDRVETQYF. The chain has TRBV11-2 and TRBJ2-5; TRBD1 aligns across 7 bases. J was trimmed by 5 bases and V by 7 bases; bases with no gene match: 7. In germline, CDR1 is SGHAT, CDR2 FQNNGV. This CDR3 region has 13 residues. The complete variable domain, with remaining parts taken from reference TRBV11-2 and TRBJ2-5, reads EAGVAQSPRYKIIEKRQSVAFWCNPISGHATLYWYQQILGQGPKLLIQFQNNGVVDDSQLPKDRFSAERLKGVDSTLKIQPAKLEDSAVYLCASTIDRVETQYFGPGTRLLVL.

The rearrangement links TRBV4-1 to TRBJ1-3, with 7 nucleotides matching TRBD1. Looked up from germline, CDR1 is MGHRA and CDR2 is YSYEKL. The CDR3 has 13 amino acids. With 0 bases clipped from V and 10 bases from J, the junction kept 3 bases outside the gene matches. The CDR3 DNA sequence: TGCGCCAGCAGCCAAGAGGGACAGAGGACCATATATTTT. Amino acids: CASSQEGQRTIYF.

The chain employs TRBV15 and TRBJ1-2; D call uncertain. Germline CDR1 reads LNHNV; CDR2 reads YYDKDF (reference sequence). Trimming left V 1 base short and J 4 bases short, with 10 bases between. The CDR3 covers 14 residues. As DNA, the CDR3 is TGTGCCACCAGCAGAGGGGGAGGAGGCTATGGCTACACCTTC. Amino acid sequence: CATSRGGGGYGYTF.

The J gene is TRBJ2-7, the V gene TRBV4-1; no firm D call. The germline V and J ends were trimmed by 6 bases and 0 bases, with 9 bases remaining between them. The germline CDR1 and CDR2 sequences are MGHRA and YSYEKL. This CDR3 region has 13 residues. CDR3 sequence: CASRDTASYEQYF. In nucleotides, the CDR3 is TGCGCCAGCAGAGACACCGCCTCCTACGAGCAGTACTTC.

The J gene is TRBJ1-2, the V gene TRBV5-1, with D possibly being TRBD1 (5 bases). The germline gives CDR1 SGHRS, CDR2 YFSETQ. V was pared by 0 bases and J by 8 bases, with 14 bases between. The CDR3 covers 14 residues. The CDR3 bases are TGCGCCAGCAGCTTGGCCCACAGGCAAGAAGGCTACACCTTC. Protein sequence: CASSLAHRQEGYTF.

This clone has a single count. The rearrangement uses TRBV11-2 and TRBJ2-7; 7 bases map to TRBD2. Per the germline V gene, CDR1 is SGHAT and CDR2 is FQNNGV. This CDR3 region has 16 residues. The trim removed 4 bases at V and 4 bases at J, leaving 13 bases unmatched. The CDR3: CASSWEGRIGIYEQYF. The CDR3 nucleotides read TGTGCCAGCAGCTGGGAGGGCCGCATAGGTATTTACGAGCAGTACTTC.

V gene TRBV5-1 combines with J gene TRBJ2-5; no reliable D call. The assigned J gene may be wrong: the sequence end matches TRBJ2-7 better. Looked up from germline, CDR1 is SGHRS and CDR2 is YFSETQ. The CDR3 is made up of 13 amino acids. CDR3 DNA: TGCGCCAGCAGCTTGGCACAGTCCTACGAGCAGTACTTC. It translates to CASSLAQSYEQYF.

This chain connects TRBV30 to TRBJ1-5; 8 positions agree with TRBD1. J gave up 4 bases and V 1 base, and 6 bases lay outside the gene matches. CDR3 length: 15 amino acids. Germline CDR1 is GTSNPN and CDR2 is SVGIG (reference sequence). CDR3 coding DNA: TGTGCCTGGAGTGCTTCGACAGGGGCAAATCAGCCCCAGCATTTT. This sequence encodes CAWSASTGANQPQHF.

The genes are TRBV4-2 and TRBJ2-7, with 9 bases matching TRBD1. CDR3 length equals 14 residues. J gave up 5 bases and V 2 bases, and 4 bases lay outside the gene matches. Germline loops: CDR1 LGHNA, CDR2 YNFKEQ. The CDR3 loop is CASSQFDRGDEQYF. CDR3 sequence (DNA): TGTGCCAGCAGCCAATTCGACAGGGGGGACGAGCAGTACTTC.

The chain employs TRBV19 and TRBJ2-7; TRBD1 might be the D (5 bases). Deletions cut 3 bases from V and 9 bases from J, with 15 bases between. Germline V gene lookup returns CDR1 LNHDA and CDR2 SQIVND (reference sequence). The CDR3 is 13 amino acids. The CDR3 DNA reads TGTGCCAGTAGTATCGTCCCAGGGAACGGGCAGTACTTC. Translated, it gives CASSIVPGNGQYF.

This clone was recorded a few times. The chain has TRBV12-5 and TRBJ1-2; D gene uncertain. There are 15 residues in the CDR3. Germline V gene data show CDR1 as LGHNT and CDR2 as FRNRAP. The V gene lost 3 bases and the J gene lost 5 bases, with 16 bases spanning the gap. CDR3 sequence reads: CASGFQKRAGYGYTF. The CDR3 region has the DNA TGTGCTAGTGGTTTTCAAAAGCGGGCAGGTTATGGCTACACCTTC.

In this sample, this clone turned up a few times. V and J are TRBV19 and TRBJ2-2; 7 positions match TRBD2. J was trimmed by 5 bases and V by 3 bases; bases with no gene match: 6. This CDR3 contains 15 residues. Per germline, CDR1 LNHDA and CDR2 SQIVND (reference sequence). The CDR3 DNA sequence: TGTGCCAGTAGTATCGGGTGGGGGGGAACCGGGGAGCTGTTTTTT. This gives the protein CASSIGWGGTGELFF. Full variable domain (remainder filled in from reference TRBV19 and TRBJ2-2): DGGITQSPKYLFRKEGQNVTLSCEQNLNHDAMYWYRQDPGQGLRLIYYSQIVNDFQKGDIAEGYSVSREKKESFPLTVTSAQKNPTAFYLCASSIGWGGTGELFFGEGSRLTVL.

The table lists this clone with a count of one. The chain is built from TRBV19 and TRBJ2-1; the match to TRBD1 covers 9 bases. The CDR3 has 18 residues. Germline V gene lookup returns CDR1 LNHDA and CDR2 SQIVND (reference sequence). Trimming cost V 4 bases and J 7 bases; bases outside gene matches: 17. The chain's CDR3 is CASSKKRGEGQGGNEQFF. DNA of the CDR3: TGTGCCAGTAGTAAGAAAAGGGGGGAGGGACAGGGAGGAAATGAGCAGTTCTTC.

The chain joins TRBV15 to TRBJ2-5; D is possibly TRBD1 (7 bases). Looked up from germline, CDR1 is LNHNV and CDR2 is YYDKDF (reference sequence). Trimming took 1 base from V and 5 from J, leaving 11 bases between them. The CDR3 extends over 14 amino acids. As DNA, the CDR3 is TGTGCCACCAGCAGAGGGAGGGGACAGGAGACCCAGTACTTC. Its translation: CATSRGRGQETQYF.

The V and J genes are TRBV7-2 and TRBJ2-7; possible D gene TRBD1, 5 bases. CDR3 length equals 13 residues. V gave up 1 base and J gave up 6 bases, with 10 bases separating them. CDR1 SGHTA and CDR2 FQGNSA come from the germline V gene. CDR3: CASSLVQGGEQYF. The DNA for the CDR3 is TGTGCCAGCAGCTTAGTGCAGGGCGGCGAGCAGTACTTC.

V gene TRBV10-3 combines with J gene TRBJ2-1; 11 bases fit TRBD2. V lost 0 bases and J lost 6; bases outside the gene matches: 1. The CDR3 totals 15 residues. Germline V gene lookup returns CDR1 ENHRY and CDR2 SYGVKD. The CDR3 loop is CAISESTSGANEQFF. CDR3 DNA: TGTGCCATCAGTGAGTCGACTAGCGGGGCCAATGAGCAGTTCTTC.

This chain links TRBV7-3 with TRBJ2-3, with 9 positions matching TRBD2. This CDR3 region has 15 residues. CDR1 and CDR2 from the germline V gene are SGHTA and FQGTGA. J gave up 5 bases and V 2 bases, and 5 bases lay outside the gene matches. CDR3 residues: CASSLQAGGGDTQYF. The DNA for the CDR3 is TGTGCCAGCAGCTTACAAGCGGGGGGAGGAGATACGCAGTATTTT.

The gene calls are TRBV18 and TRBJ1-5, with D uncertain. The germline CDR1 and CDR2 sequences are KGHSH and LQKENI. This CDR3 has 14 amino acids. The V and J ends lost 2 bases and 3 bases respectively, with 8 bases between them. Written as DNA, the CDR3 is TGTGCCAGCTCACCAGGGCAAACCAATCAGCCCCAGCATTTT. Protein: CASSPGQTNQPQHF.